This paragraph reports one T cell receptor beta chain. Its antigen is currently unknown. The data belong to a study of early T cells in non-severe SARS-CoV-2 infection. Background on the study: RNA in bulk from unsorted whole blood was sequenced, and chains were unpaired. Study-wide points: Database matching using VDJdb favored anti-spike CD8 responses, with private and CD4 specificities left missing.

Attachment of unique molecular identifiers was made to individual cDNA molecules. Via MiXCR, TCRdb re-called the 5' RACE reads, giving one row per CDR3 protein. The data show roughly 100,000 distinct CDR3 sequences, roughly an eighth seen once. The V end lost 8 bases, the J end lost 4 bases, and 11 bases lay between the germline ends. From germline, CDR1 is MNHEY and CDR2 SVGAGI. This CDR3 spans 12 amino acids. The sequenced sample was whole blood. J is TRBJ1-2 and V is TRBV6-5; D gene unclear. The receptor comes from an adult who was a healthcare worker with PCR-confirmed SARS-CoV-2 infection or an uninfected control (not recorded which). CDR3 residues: CASRTAGYGYTF. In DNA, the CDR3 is TGTGCCAGCCGGACCGCAGGCTATGGCTACACCTTC.